This record concerns one T cell receptor beta chain sequence. Its antigen is currently unknown. The data derive from a study of cytomegalovirus exposure and HLA in healthy donors. Study-wide results and limits: In a later analysis, productive TCRs from donors in an Asian-associated ancestry cluster reportedly carried fewer N-insertions than the cohort mean. Information on immune exposure was restricted to one variable (CMV serostatus). Within the data, a cluster of highly shared sequence variants was likely a sequencing artifact.

Primers included in the PCR were 60 Vbeta and 13 Jbeta primers. TCRdb's table, derived via immunoSEQ multiplex PCR, lists solely in-frame clones and lacks some. The data contain over 80,000 clones, 73% of them singletons. The CDR3 consists of 13 residues. Germline V CDR1 and CDR2: SEHNR, FQNEAQ (reference sequence). The junction had 3 bases not matched to a gene; V was cut back by 5 bases and J by 6 bases. The sample taken for sequencing was PBMCs. This TCR derives from a man between 35 and 55 years old in good health and CMV-seronegative. The chain links TRBV7-9 to TRBJ2-2; 7 bases are a match to TRBD1. CDR3: CASSTTGPGELFF. The CDR3 region has the DNA TGTGCCAGCAGCACGACAGGGCCCGGGGAGCTGTTTTTT.